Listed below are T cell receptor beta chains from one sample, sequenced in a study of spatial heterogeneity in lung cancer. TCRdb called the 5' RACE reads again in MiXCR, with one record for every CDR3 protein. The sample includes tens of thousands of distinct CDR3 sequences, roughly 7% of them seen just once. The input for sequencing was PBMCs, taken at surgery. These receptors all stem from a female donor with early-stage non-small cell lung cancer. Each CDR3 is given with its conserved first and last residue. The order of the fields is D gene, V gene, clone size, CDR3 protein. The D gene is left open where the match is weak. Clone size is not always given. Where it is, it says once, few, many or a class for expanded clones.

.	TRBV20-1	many	CSARRPTSLSYEQYF
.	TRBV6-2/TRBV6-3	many	CASRLTDTQYF
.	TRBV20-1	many	CSARELAREQYF
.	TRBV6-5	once	CASSPTSGNTKYF
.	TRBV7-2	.	CASSFFPGGTEETQYF
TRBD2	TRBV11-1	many	CASSSLAGVGELFF
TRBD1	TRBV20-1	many	CSAGQGYTGELFF
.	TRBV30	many	CAWSSPQETQYF
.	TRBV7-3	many	CASSPRGYASSGELFF
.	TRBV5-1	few	CASSLGGTGELFF
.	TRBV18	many	CASSKSLMTPETQYF
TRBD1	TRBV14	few	CASSLRRTGRTDTQYF
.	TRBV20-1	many	CSASKQSLLDTQYF
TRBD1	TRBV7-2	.	CASSWTGTENTGELFF
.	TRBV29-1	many	CSVREGGDSYEQYF